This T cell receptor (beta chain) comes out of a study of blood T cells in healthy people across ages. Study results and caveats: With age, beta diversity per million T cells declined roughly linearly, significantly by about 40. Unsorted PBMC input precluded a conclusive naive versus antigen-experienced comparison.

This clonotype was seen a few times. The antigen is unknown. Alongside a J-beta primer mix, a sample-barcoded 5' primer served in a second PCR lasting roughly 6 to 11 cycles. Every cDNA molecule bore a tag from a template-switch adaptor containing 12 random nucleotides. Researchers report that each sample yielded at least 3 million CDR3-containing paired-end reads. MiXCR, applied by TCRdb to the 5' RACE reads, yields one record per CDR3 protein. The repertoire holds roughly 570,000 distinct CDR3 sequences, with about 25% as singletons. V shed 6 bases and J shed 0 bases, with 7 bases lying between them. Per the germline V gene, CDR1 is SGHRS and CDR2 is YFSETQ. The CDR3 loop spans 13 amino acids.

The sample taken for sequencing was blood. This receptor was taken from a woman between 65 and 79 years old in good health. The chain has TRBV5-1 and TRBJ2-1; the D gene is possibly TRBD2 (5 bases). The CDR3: CASTGLSYNEQFF. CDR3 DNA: TGCGCCAGCACAGGACTCTCCTACAATGAGCAGTTCTTC.